This T cell receptor (beta chain) was recovered during a study of T cell responses to AZD1222 COVID-19 vaccine. Here immunoSEQ multiplex PCR was the method, and the copy in TCRdb shows in-frame clones only, minus some. The table records around 110,000 clones, approximately 84% of them present only once. Per germline, CDR1 SGHRS and CDR2 YFSETQ. J was trimmed by 7 bases and V by 4 bases; bases with no gene match: 9. The CDR3 is 16 amino acids. The sample was peripheral blood, taken on day 0 of AZD1222 vaccination. This TCR derives from an adult in good health. V and J are TRBV5-1 and TRBJ2-1; TRBD2 aligns across 12 bases. CDR3 protein: CASSVAGTSGYNEQFF. Written as DNA, the CDR3 is TGCGCCAGCAGCGTAGCCGGGACTAGCGGGTATAATGAGCAGTTCTTC.